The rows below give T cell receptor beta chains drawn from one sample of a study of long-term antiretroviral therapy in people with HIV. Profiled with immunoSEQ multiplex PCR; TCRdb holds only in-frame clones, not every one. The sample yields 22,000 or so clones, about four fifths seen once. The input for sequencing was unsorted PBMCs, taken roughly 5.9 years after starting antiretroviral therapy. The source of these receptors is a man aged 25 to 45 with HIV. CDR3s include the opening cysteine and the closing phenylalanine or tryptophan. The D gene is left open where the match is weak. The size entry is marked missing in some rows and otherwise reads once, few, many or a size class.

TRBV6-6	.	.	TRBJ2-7	CASSYPGGEQYF	TGTGCCAGCAGTTACCCCGGGGGCGAGCAGTACTTC
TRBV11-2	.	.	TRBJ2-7	CASSLQGSLYEQYF	TGTGCCAGCAGCTTACAGGGATCTCTCTACGAGCAGTACTTC
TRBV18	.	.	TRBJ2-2	CASSPPFMGHSNTGELFF	TGTGCCAGCTCACCACCGTTCATGGGACATTCGAACACCGGGGAGCTGTTTTTT
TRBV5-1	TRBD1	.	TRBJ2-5	CASSYDRGVEETQYF	TGCGCCAGCAGCTACGACAGGGGGGTTGAGGAGACCCAGTACTTC
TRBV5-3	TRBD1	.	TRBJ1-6	CARRTRTGPRSPLHF	TGTGCCAGAAGAACTAGGACAGGGCCTCGTTCACCCCTCCACTTT
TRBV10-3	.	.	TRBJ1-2	CASIPLGGHYYGYTF	TGTGCCAGCATCCCCCTCGGGGGGCACTACTATGGCTACACCTTC
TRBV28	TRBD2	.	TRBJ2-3	CASSPLLAGGDTQYF	TGTGCCAGCAGTCCACTTCTAGCGGGAGGGGATACGCAGTATTTT
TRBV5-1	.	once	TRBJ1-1	CASSLAGTNTEAFF	TGCGCCAGCAGCTTGGCCGGAACAAACACTGAAGCTTTCTTT
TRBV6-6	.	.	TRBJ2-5	CATTSSETQYF	TGTGCCACCACTAGTAGCGAGACCCAGTACTTC
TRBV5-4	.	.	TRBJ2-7	CASSGLYEQYF	TGTGCCAGCAGCGGCCTCTACGAGCAGTACTTC
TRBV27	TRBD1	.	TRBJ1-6	CASSFGTGNSPLHF	TGTGCCAGCAGTTTTGGGACAGGGAATTCACCCCTCCACTTT
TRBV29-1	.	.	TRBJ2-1	CSVGGGPAGQQFF	TGCAGCGTCGGCGGGGGCCCCGCCGGACAGCAGTTCTTC
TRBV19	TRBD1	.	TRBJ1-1	CASRVSPGTGFTEAFF	TGTGCCAGTAGGGTGTCGCCCGGGACAGGGTTCACTGAAGCTTTCTTT
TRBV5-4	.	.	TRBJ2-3	CASSSPGPTDTQYF	TGTGCCAGCAGCTCGCCCGGGCCCACAGATACGCAGTATTTT
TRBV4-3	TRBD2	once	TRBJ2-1	CASSQILAGDNYNEQFF	TGCGCCAGCAGCCAGATTTTAGCGGGGGACAACTACAATGAGCAGTTCTTC
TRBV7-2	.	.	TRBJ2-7	CASSLLGGGGLYF	TGTGCCAGCAGCTTATTGGGAGGGGGGGGCTTGTACTTC
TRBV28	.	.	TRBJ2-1	CATEGRLGWNEQFF	TGTGCCACCGAGGGACGGCTTGGATGGAATGAGCAGTTCTTC